This TCR beta chain appears in the sequencing data of a study of control samples from healthy donors and cancer patients. V lost 1 base to trimming and J lost 3 bases, with 7 bases between them. This CDR3 contains 13 residues. This clone was seen just once. Some clones are missing from TCRdb's copy, which holds only in-frame ones; the method was immunoSEQ multiplex PCR. The data hold under 80,000 clones, with about 87% observed a single time. The receptor was isolated from a man aged 50 or older in good health. The specimen sequenced was blood. This chain links TRBV12-3 or TRBV12-4 with TRBJ2-7; D unclear. Written as DNA, the CDR3 is TGTGCCAGCAGTTTAGGGGCGCGCTACGAGCAGTACTTC. It is translated as CASSLGARYEQYF.